This T cell receptor (beta chain) was profiled in a study of Graves' ophthalmopathy and Graves' hyperthyroidism. The hyperthyroidism patients had a new diagnosis of under 2 months' duration and were aged 18 to 65. RNA transcripts yielded amplified TCR beta CDR3 regions. HTBI-primed RT-PCR formed the first round, and a multiplex PCR formed the second. TCRdb re-called the multiplex PCR reads with MiXCR, one entry per CDR3 protein. The sample contains over 500,000 distinct CDR3 sequences, around a fifth of which appear only once. The CDR3 consists of 16 residues. The V gene's germline CDR1 is MGHRA and CDR2 YSYEKL. V shed 1 base and J 1 base; nucleotides not matched to a gene: 6. As for this clonotype: Its antigen remains unidentified.

Study-level results: The model forecast ophthalmopathy progression, reaching roughly 71% sensitivity and 72% to 80% specificity. Also, most clonotypes expanded in the thyroid above 0.001 frequency appeared in blood.

The chain has TRBV4-1 and TRBJ1-2; TRBD1 matches 7 bases. The source material was peripheral blood. The source of this sequence is a woman aged 18 to 35 with stable Graves' hyperthyroidism. Some clones in this sample may be carry-over from other donors' samples. The CDR3 region is CASSQAPGQYNYGYTF. CDR3 DNA: TGCGCCAGCAGCCAAGCCCCGGGACAGTATAACTATGGCTACACCTTC.